The 10 T cell receptor beta chains below come from one sample, sequenced in a study of control samples from healthy donors and cancer patients. The repertoire was sequenced with immunoSEQ multiplex PCR; TCRdb's copy has only in-frame clones and lacks some. The sample includes more than 65,000 clones, about 87% seen only once; the top ten take 1.5% to 2%. Material: PBMCs. The receptors were gathered from a woman aged 55-70 years with head and neck cancer.

This sequence joins TRBV11-2 and TRBJ2-7; TRBD1 is a possible D gene (5 bases). CDR1 is SGHAT and CDR2 is FQNNGV in the germline V gene. Trimming pared 1 base from V and 6 bases from J, leaving 16 bases between. The CDR3 sequence is 15 residues long. CDR3 nucleotides: TGTGCCAGCAGCTTAGTGTTCGGTTTAGGGGCCGAGCAGTACTTC. Translated, it gives CASSLVFGLGAEQYF.

The chain uses TRBV6-6 and TRBJ2-7; 10 bases agree with TRBD2. The CDR3 covers 14 residues. Per germline, CDR1 MNHNY and CDR2 SVGAGI (reference sequence). Trimming cost V 7 bases and J 2 bases; bases outside gene matches: 5. CDR3 amino acids: CASTGTSVPYEQYF. The CDR3 nucleotides read TGTGCCAGCACCGGGACTAGCGTGCCCTACGAGCAGTACTTC.

The chain uses TRBV4-3 and TRBJ2-1, with TRBD1 matching over 9 bases. CDR1 and CDR2 from the germline V gene are LGHNA and YSLEER. The CDR3 sequence is 16 residues long. V dropped 1 base and J dropped 7; count of bases not matched to a gene: 8. The CDR3 coding sequence is TGCGCCAGCAGCCAAGGAGGGACAGGGATTAATAATGAGCAGTTCTTC. It is translated as CASSQGGTGINNEQFF.

V is TRBV29-1 and J is TRBJ2-3; D is ambiguous. The germline V gene has CDR1 SQVTM and CDR2 ANQGSEA. This CDR3 region has 12 residues. The V end was cut by 3 bases, the J end by 0 bases, with 4 bases between. As DNA, the CDR3 is TGCAGCGTTGATCTTAGCACAGATACGCAGTATTTT. Translation gives CSVDLSTDTQYF.

The chain carries TRBV27 and TRBJ2-1; the D gene is possibly TRBD2 (6 bases). Germline assignment: CDR1 MNHEY and CDR2 SMNVEV (reference sequence). This CDR3 is 14 amino acids long. The V end was cut by 4 bases, the J end by 4 bases, with 11 bases between. The CDR3 DNA is TGTGCCAGCAGTTCCTCGGACTATTACAATGAGCAGTTCTTC. Its protein product is CASSSSDYYNEQFF.

This rearrangement joins TRBV30 to TRBJ1-5; TRBD1 aligns across 9 bases. This CDR3 spans 13 amino acids. Germline CDR1 reads GTSNPN; CDR2 reads SVGIG (reference sequence). The trim removed 3 bases at V and 6 bases at J, leaving 3 bases unmatched. In nucleotides, the CDR3 is TGTGCCTGGAGCATACAGGGGGCTCAGCCCCAGCATTTT. Encoded protein: CAWSIQGAQPQHF.

CDR3 in DNA: TGTGCCAGCGGGAAACAGGGGTCGGGCACAGATACGCAGTATTTT. This encodes CASGKQGSGTDTQYF. The chain carries TRBV2 and TRBJ2-3; 7 nucleotides line up with TRBD1. V shed 8 bases, J shed 1 base, and the junction held 9 bases outside the gene matches. Per the germline V gene, CDR1 is SNHLY and CDR2 is FYNNEI. This CDR3 has 15 amino acids.

V gene TRBV3-1 (or the pseudogene TRBV3-2) combines with J gene TRBJ1-2; possibly TRBD1 for D (5 bases). The CDR3 runs 16 residues. Trimming cost V 0 bases and J 1 base, with 12 bases left between them. The germline CDR1 and CDR2 sequences are LGHDT and YNNKEL (reference sequence). CDR3 in amino acids: CASSQDIGAHNYGYTF. CDR3 sequence (DNA): TGTGCCAGCAGCCAAGATATTGGGGCCCATAACTATGGCTACACCTTC.

The genes are TRBV29-1 and TRBJ2-2; 8 bases are a match to TRBD1. CDR3 length: 13 residues. Germline-derived CDR1 and CDR2 are SQVTM and ANQGSEA. The V gene end was trimmed by 4 bases and the J gene end by 6 bases; junction bases not matched to a gene: 4. CDR3 nucleotides: TGCAGCGTTGCGAACAGGGGGGCCGGGGAGCTGTTTTTT. This translates into CSVANRGAGELFF.

V and J are TRBV19 and TRBJ2-7; 9 positions match TRBD1. Germline V gene lookup returns CDR1 LNHDA and CDR2 SQIVND (reference sequence). The CDR3 loop spans 14 amino acids. The V gene end was trimmed by 4 bases and the J gene end by 7 bases; junction bases not matched to a gene: 8. The DNA for the CDR3 is TGTGCCAGTAGTACTGGGACAGGGCTACGGGAGCAGTACTTC. Its translation: CASSTGTGLREQYF.